This T cell receptor (beta chain) was captured by sequencing in a study of blood T cells in healthy people across ages. Primers used in a second PCR of about 7 to 12 cycles were a sample-barcoded 5' primer and a J-beta primer mix. One entry per CDR3 protein results from TCRdb running MiXCR on the 5' RACE reads. Here the sample spans 540,000 or so distinct CDR3 sequences, less than 60% being singletons. Comment on this clonotype: The antigen remains undetermined.

Study-level results: The recorded TCR beta diversity per million T cells decreased in a roughly linear manner with age. More naive CD4+ cells and higher diversity marked long-lived donors relative to aged donors.

The receptor was isolated from a man at least 80 years old in good health. Sequenced input: blood.

CDR3 in amino acids: CASSFKGNQPQHF. CDR3 in DNA: TGTGCCAGCAGCTTTAAGGGCAATCAGCCCCAGCATTTT. The chain is built from TRBV7-9 and TRBJ1-5; D ambiguous. The CDR3 runs to 13 residues. Germline V gene lookup returns CDR1 SEHNR and CDR2 FQNEAQ (reference sequence). The V end was cut by 3 bases, the J end by 2 bases, with 5 bases between.